This T cell receptor (beta chain) comes out of a study of cytomegalovirus exposure and HLA in healthy donors (dated by TCRdb to 2017 to 2019). With regard to the full study: In an earlier analysis of under 600 of the donors, around 300 Gb of sequence data and 120 million or so unique TCR beta sequences from approximately 180 million T cells were reported. An early release covering roughly 640 HLA-typed donors comprised approximately 300 gigabases of sequencing data and roughly 86 million unique TCR sequences. Among the roughly 390 genotyped donors, approximately 77% belonged to the genetic ancestry cluster associated with self-reported Caucasian donors. The study was designed to test whether signatures of past pathogen exposure could be identified by cataloging public T cell receptors. The study used immunosequencing to profile the T cell repertoires of approximately 650 subjects and linked those repertoires to cytomegalovirus serostatus. Along with the approximately 600-subject first cohort, a separate validation cohort of over 90 different subjects was used. High-throughput TCR immunosequencing, statistical association of individual TCRs with disease status, and machine learning were combined to predict cytomegalovirus infection status. In a later analysis, previously published TCR beta repertoires from hundreds of donors were re-analyzed and high-resolution HLA genotyping was added so that TCR occurrence patterns could be studied. The later analysis used no new phenotypic data to find candidate immune exposures, relying instead on TCR beta sequences and their occurrence across donors. To decide whether each TCR beta V gene segment behaved as functional or pseudogenic, an earlier analysis of over 500 of the donors relied on high-throughput TCR beta sequencing. Donor age, sex, ethnicity and CMV serostatus were compiled alongside the repertoire data. In a later genetic analysis, genome-wide SNP genotypes for about 55% of the roughly 700 donors were used, and that subset was treated as a discovery cohort. Every discovery cohort repertoire had been produced on one sequencing platform. Both class I and class II loci were covered by HLA typing, at four-digit resolution. The number of donors typed differed by locus, with roughly 620-630 for A, B, C, DRB1 and DQB1, about 500 for DQA1, about 610 for DPA1, and some 440 for DPB1. Four to six DR-DQ haplotypes were handled as single units for association and clustering, since linkage in the cohort was strong. Among 398 genotyped donors of the cohort, an average of roughly 230,000 unique TCR beta nucleotide sequences was sequenced per donor, of which roughly 17% were non-productive.

About this clone itself: Its antigen is not yet known. No base-level quality is on record; no much larger clone is a single base apart.

Results the study describes overall, beyond this receptor: A later analysis found that TCR association rates varied across HLA loci, with DRB1 alleles showing the most associated TCRs and HLA-C alleles the fewest. According to a later genetic analysis, donors in an Asian-associated ancestry cluster had fewer N-insertions in productive TCRs than the roughly 670-donor mean. Three of the identified cytomegalovirus-associated TCR beta chains were confirmed in vitro to be specific for cytomegalovirus antigens. An association between a missense DCLRE1C variant and V-gene and J-gene trimming of TCR beta chains was found in a later genetic analysis and replicated in an independent cohort. In an earlier analysis of some 550 of the donors, most TCR beta V segments were observed in productive rearrangements about 87% or about 30% of the time, broadly matching IMGT annotations. A further reported finding was that TCR beta sequences accurately predicted the HLA-A and HLA-B alleles for most subjects in the first cohort. The study listed approximately 150 TCR beta chains as associated with cytomegalovirus. For the cohort, immune exposure information was limited to CMV serostatus. Most TCR sequences were observed very rarely across donors, whereas some public TCRs were present in many individuals. A later analysis associated 15,000 to 20,000 TCR beta sequences with specific HLA alleles at a false discovery rate of 0.05. A later analysis reported that several top co-occurrence clusters appeared linked to parvovirus B19, influenza, CMV and Epstein-Barr virus. According to the authors, the approach could potentially be generalized to other disease states and immunological phenotypes. Presence/absence analyses assumed roughly uniform sequencing depth across donors, an assumption that may not hold. The earlier analysis of approximately 590 of the donors excluded seventeen rarely observed V segments, including chromosome 9 orphons, because counts were too low. Compared with equally common non-associated chains, HLA-associated TCR beta chains in a later analysis were more clonally expanded and had lower generation probabilities. Only TCR beta chains were sequenced in this cohort, and the absence of alpha or paired-chain data limited detectable features. Linkage disequilibrium might explain the correlated functional status among segregating V segments, but an unknown experimental factor could not be excluded. Cytomegalovirus status was reported to be diagnosed by the classifier with high specificity and sensitivity in both the original and validation cohorts. A later analysis found that most CMV-associated TCR beta chains appeared HLA-restricted, with HLA associations seemingly driven largely by CMV exposure. A cluster of highly shared sequence variants was judged likely to represent a technical artifact of the sequencing pipeline. When HLA alleles, especially DR and DQ, strongly co-occurred, TCR associations were difficult to assign to individual alleles. Because the 87-base-pair reads could not distinguish some IMGT-functional V segments, including TRBV6-2 and TRBV6-3, those segments were excluded. HLA typing was unavailable for some donors at each locus, so association tests used only the typed subset.

The cohort was made up of several hundred healthy bone marrow donors. Cohort members were all nominally healthy when sampled, although unrecorded immune exposures were likely present. The donor was CMV seronegative and belonged to the group of over 300 seronegative cohort members. A peripheral blood sample was provided by each donor, and peripheral blood mononuclear cells were used for TCR beta sequencing. The Qiagen DNeasy Blood Extraction Kit was used to extract genomic DNA from the blood cell samples. Unmatched junction bases come to 5, with V trimmed by 10 bases and J by 7 bases. Including cysteine and phenylalanine, the CDR3 has 11 amino acids. Of all the DNA, just the CDR3 is kept, 33 bases in frame from base 1. The germline V gene gives CDR1 as MNHEY and CDR2 as SVGAGI. The protocol used for the library was the immunoSEQ multiplex PCR assay. For the multiplex PCR, a mixture combining 60 forward primers for TCR Vbeta segments and 13 reverse primers for TCR Jbeta segments was used. A multiplex PCR assay on genomic DNA amplified the CDR3 region of rearranged TCR beta genes. Amplified TCR beta libraries were sequenced as 87-base-pair reads on the Illumina HiSeq System. The authors' pipeline ran thus. A later analysis counted some 74 million unique TCR beta chains across the 650 to 700 repertoires, and around 9.9 million of these chains were shared by at least two donors. A nearest-neighbor algorithm error-corrected the raw reads and collapsed the reads into unique sequences, merging closely related sequences to remove PCR and sequencing errors. CDR3 sequences were aligned to IMGT reference sequences to assign V, D and J gene segments. Each retained sequence needed at least a six-nucleotide match to both a V gene segment and a J gene segment. A rearrangement was called productive if the CDR3 had no stop codons and remained in frame with V and J, and every other rearrangement was called non-productive. Following IMGT convention, CDR3 was defined as the stretch from the second conserved V-encoded cysteine up to the conserved J-encoded phenylalanine. Sequences without an unambiguous match to a single V gene segment were excluded from the earlier analysis of a few hundred of the donors. An earlier analysis of about 600 of the donors called V segments functional above 56.7% productive rearrangements and segregating when the between-donor standard deviation exceeded 5%. To diagnose cytomegalovirus status from the catalog of TCR beta chain sequences, a statistical classification framework was built. V and J gene assignment, in a later analysis, came from comparing TCR nucleotide sequences with IMGT/GENE-DB human TR gene sequences. The TCRdist pipeline was used in a later analysis to assign CDR3 sequences and most-parsimonious VDJ recombination scenarios. A later analysis defined each TCR beta chain by its CDR3 amino acid sequence plus V-gene family, and excluded reads lacking a unique V-gene family. To address suspected cross-contamination and a sequencing artifact, a later analysis removed a few hundred highly shared, low-generation-probability nucleotide sequences. For each public chain, a later analysis derived a clonal expansion index from normalized ranks of inferred template counts within each repertoire. A later analysis computed generation probabilities with a VDJ recombination model fitted to out-of-frame rearrangements, and checked the results against IGoR. In a later analysis, TCR-TCR, TCR-HLA and TCR-CMV co-occurrence was scored with hypergeometric tests, and a repertoire-size bias correction was applied to TCR pairs. To estimate false discovery rates, a later analysis permuted the HLA or CMV assignments 20 times. In a later analysis, co-occurring TCRs were grouped using DBSCAN, and TCRdist sequence similarity was added for clustering within HLA-allele-positive subsets. Repertoires with fewer than 30,000 or more than 120,000 public chains, plus five repertoires with anomalous nucleotide sharing, were excluded from co-occurrence clustering. TCRdb obtained this table from immuneACCESS and retained in-frame rearrangements with V and J assigned. These tables miss some clones; where compared with another copy, unresolved V genes account for less than half of the shortfall, and the remainder is unexplained. V and J calls plus clone size are reproduced from that table; the DNA served to infer D and trimming. The sample contains roughly 130,000 clones, 80% of them found a single time. The ten most abundant clones make up about 4% of the sample.

The sample was PBMCs. The sequence was collected from a woman between 35 and 50 years old in good health and CMV-seronegative. The chain links TRBV6-5 with TRBJ1-1; 8 central nucleotides agree with TRBD1. CDR3 reads: CATATGGEAFF. The nucleotide sequence is given as TGTGCCACCGCCACAGGGGGTGAAGCTTTCTTT.